The sample holds a few counts of the clone carrying this T cell receptor (beta chain). Its antigen is unknown. This sample stems from a study of blood T cells in healthy people across ages. The study, taken as a whole, reports: More naive CD4+ cells and higher diversity marked long-lived donors relative to aged donors.

This CDR3 comprises 14 residues. Trimming removed 4 bases from V and 12 bases from J; junction bases left unmatched: 10. The germline V gene has CDR1 MDHEN and CDR2 SYDVKM. A second about 7 to 12 cycle PCR used barcoded and J-beta primers. TCRdb re-called the 5' RACE reads with MiXCR, one entry per CDR3 protein. Of fewer than 900,000 distinct CDR3 sequences in the sample, 35% to 45% are singletons; the top ten hold around a fifth. The rearrangement joins TRBV28 to TRBJ2-1; 9 bases map to TRBD2. The TCR was taken from a woman aged 55-69 years in good health. The source material was blood. CDR3 sequence (DNA): TGTGCCAGCAGTTCGACTAGCGGTTTTGGTGGGCAGTTCTTC. It is translated as CASSSTSGFGGQFF.